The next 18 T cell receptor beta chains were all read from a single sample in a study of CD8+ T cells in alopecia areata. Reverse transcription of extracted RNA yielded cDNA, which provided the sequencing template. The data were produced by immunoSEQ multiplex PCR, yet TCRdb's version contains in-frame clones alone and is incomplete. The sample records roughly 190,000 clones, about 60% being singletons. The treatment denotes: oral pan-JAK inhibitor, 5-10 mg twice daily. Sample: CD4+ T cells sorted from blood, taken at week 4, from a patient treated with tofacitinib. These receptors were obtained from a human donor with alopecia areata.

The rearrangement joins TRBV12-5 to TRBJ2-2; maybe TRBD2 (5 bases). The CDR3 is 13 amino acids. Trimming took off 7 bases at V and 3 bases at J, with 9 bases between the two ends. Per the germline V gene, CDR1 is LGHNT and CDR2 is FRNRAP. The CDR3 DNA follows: TGTGCTAGTGCGAGGGCAGACACCGGGGAGCTGTTTTTT. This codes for CASARADTGELFF. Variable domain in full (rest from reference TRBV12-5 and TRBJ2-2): DARVTQTPRHKVTEMGQEVTMRCQPILGHNTVFWYRQTMMQGLELLAYFRNRAPLDDSGMPKDRFSAEMPDATLATLKIQPSEPRDSAVYFCASARADTGELFFGEGSRLTVL.

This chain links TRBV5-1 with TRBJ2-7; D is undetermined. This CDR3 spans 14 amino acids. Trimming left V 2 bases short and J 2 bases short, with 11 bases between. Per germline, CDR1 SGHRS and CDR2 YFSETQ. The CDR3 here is CASSLHSRAYEQYF. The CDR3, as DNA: TGCGCCAGCAGCTTACACAGTCGGGCCTACGAGCAGTACTTC.

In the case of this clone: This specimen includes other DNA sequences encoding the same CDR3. CDR3 residues: CSVQGRDTQYF. In DNA form, the CDR3 reads TGCAGCGTACAGGGCAGAGATACGCAGTATTTT. The J gene is TRBJ2-3, the V gene TRBV29-1, with D tentatively TRBD1 (6 bases). CDR3 length equals 11 residues. V was trimmed by 6 bases and J by 5 bases, leaving 9 bases between them. From germline, CDR1 is SQVTM and CDR2 ANQGSEA.

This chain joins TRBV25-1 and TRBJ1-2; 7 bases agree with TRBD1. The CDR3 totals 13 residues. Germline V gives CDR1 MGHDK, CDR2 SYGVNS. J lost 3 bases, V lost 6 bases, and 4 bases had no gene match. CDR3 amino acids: CASSRGQDYGYTF. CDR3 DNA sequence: TGTGCCAGCAGCCGCGGACAGGACTATGGCTACACCTTC.

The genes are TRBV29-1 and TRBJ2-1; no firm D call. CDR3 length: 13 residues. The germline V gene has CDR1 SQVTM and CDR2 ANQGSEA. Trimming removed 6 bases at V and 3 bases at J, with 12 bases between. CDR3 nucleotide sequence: TGCAGCGTCGCCTTTCAGGTCTACAATGAGCAGTTCTTC. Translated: CSVAFQVYNEQFF.

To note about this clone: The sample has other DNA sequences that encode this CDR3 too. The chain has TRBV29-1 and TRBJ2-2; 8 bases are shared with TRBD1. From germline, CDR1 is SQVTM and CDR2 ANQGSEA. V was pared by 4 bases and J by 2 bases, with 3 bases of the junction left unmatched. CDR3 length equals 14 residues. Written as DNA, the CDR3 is TGCAGCGTTGGCAGGGGGCCCAACACCGGGGAGCTGTTTTTT. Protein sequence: CSVGRGPNTGELFF.

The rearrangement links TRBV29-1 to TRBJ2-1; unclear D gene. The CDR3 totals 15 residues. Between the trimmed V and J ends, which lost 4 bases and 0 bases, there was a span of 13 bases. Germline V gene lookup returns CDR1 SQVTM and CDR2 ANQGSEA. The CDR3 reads CSVGDLTSSYNEQFF. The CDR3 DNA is TGCAGCGTTGGAGACCTCACGAGCTCCTACAATGAGCAGTTCTTC.

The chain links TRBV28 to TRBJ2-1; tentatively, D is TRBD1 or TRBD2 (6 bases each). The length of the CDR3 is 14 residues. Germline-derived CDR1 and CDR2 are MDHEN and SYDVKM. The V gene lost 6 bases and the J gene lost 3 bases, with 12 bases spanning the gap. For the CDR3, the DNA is TGTGCCAGCAGGCGGGGACAAGGCTACAATGAGCAGTTCTTC. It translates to CASRRGQGYNEQFF.

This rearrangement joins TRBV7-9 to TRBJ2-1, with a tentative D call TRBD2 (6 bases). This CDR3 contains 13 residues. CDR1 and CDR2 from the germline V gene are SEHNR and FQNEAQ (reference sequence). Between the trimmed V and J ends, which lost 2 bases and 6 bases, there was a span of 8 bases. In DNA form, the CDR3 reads TGTGCCAGCAGCTTAATCGGGGGCAATGAGCAGTTCTTC. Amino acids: CASSLIGGNEQFF.

DNA for the CDR3: TGTGCCAGCAGTAGAAGCCTTCAGAGAGATACGCAGTATTTT. Amino acids: CASSRSLQRDTQYF. The rearrangement joins TRBV6-6 to TRBJ2-3; no firm D call. This CDR3 comprises 14 residues. Germline CDR1 and CDR2: MNHNY and SVGAGI (reference sequence). The ends were cut back, 5 bases at V and 5 bases at J, with 14 bases in the middle.

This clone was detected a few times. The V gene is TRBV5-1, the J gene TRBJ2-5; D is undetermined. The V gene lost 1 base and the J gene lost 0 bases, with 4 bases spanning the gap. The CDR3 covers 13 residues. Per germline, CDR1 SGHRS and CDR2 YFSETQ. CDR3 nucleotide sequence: TGCGCCAGCAGCTTGAAGGACCAAGAGACCCAGTACTTC. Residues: CASSLKDQETQYF. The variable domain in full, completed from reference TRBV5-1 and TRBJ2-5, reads KAGVTQTPRYLIKTRGQQVTLSCSPISGHRSVSWYQQTPGQGLQFLFEYFSETQRNKGNFPGRFSGRQFSNSRSEMNVSTLELGDSALYLCASSLKDQETQYFGPGTRLLVL.

Written as DNA, the CDR3 is TGCGGGGCGGGGTTCAGATATCAGCCCCAGCATTTT. This sequence encodes CGAGFRYQPQHF. The genes are TRBV29-1 and TRBJ1-5; TRBD1 might be the D (5 bases). Germline CDR1 SQVTM, CDR2 ANQGSEA. This CDR3 has 12 residues.

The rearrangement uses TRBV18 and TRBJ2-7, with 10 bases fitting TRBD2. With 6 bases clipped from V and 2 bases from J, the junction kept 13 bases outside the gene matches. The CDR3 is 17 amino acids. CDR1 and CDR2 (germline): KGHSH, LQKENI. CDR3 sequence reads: CASSSVAGGPPPYEQYF. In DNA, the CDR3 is TGTGCCAGCTCTTCAGTAGCGGGAGGCCCCCCACCCTACGAGCAGTACTTC.

Here the CDR3 reads CSAGRSGETQYF. The CDR3 nucleotides are TGCAGCGCCGGACGGTCCGGAGAGACCCAGTACTTC. The gene calls are TRBV29-1 and TRBJ2-5, with unresolved D. The germline V and J ends were trimmed by 7 bases and 4 bases, with 13 bases remaining between them. CDR1 and CDR2 from the germline V gene are SQVTM and ANQGSEA. The CDR3 runs 12 residues.

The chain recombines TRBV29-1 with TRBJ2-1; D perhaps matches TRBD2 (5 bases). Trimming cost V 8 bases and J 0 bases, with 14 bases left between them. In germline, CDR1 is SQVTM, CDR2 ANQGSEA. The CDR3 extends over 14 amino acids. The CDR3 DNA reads TGCAGCTTCTTTACGGGGAGCTCCTACAATGAGCAGTTCTTC. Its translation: CSFFTGSSYNEQFF.

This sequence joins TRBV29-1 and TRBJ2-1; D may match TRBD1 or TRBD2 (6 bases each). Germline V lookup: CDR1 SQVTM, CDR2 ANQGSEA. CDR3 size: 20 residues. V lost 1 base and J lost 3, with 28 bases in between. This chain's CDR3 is CSVEVNLRGLAQGIYNEQFF. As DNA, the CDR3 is TGCAGCGTTGAAGTCAACCTAAGGGGACTGGCCCAGGGGATCTACAATGAGCAGTTCTTC.

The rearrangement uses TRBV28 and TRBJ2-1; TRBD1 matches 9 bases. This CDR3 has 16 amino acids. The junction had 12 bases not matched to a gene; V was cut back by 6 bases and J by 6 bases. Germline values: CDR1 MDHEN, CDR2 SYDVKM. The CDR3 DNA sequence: TGTGCCAGCAGCACCGTAGGGACAGGGATTGGCAATGAGCAGTTCTTC. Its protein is CASSTVGTGIGNEQFF. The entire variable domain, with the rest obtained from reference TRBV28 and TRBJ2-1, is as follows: DVKVTQSSRYLVKRTGEKVFLECVQDMDHENMFWYRQDPGLGLRLIYFSYDVKMKEKGDIPEGYSVSREKKERFSLILESASTNQTSMYLCASSTVGTGIGNEQFFGPGTRLTVL.

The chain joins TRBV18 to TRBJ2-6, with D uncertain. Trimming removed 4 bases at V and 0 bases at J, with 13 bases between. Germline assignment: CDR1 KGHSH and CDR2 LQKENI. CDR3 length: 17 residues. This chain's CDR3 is CASSQSTPRSGANVLTF. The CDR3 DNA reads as TGTGCCAGCTCACAAAGTACCCCCCGCTCTGGGGCCAACGTCCTGACTTTC. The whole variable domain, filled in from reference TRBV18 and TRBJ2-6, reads NAGVMQNPRHLVRRRGQEARLRCSPMKGHSHVYWYRQLPEEGLKFMVYLQKENIIDESGMPKERFSAEFPKEGPSILRIQQVVRGDSAAYFCASSQSTPRSGANVLTFGAGSRLTVL.